Below are 16 T cell receptor beta chains sequenced from a single sample in a study of T cell repertoires in cytomegalovirus infection. TCRdb reprocessed the reads via MiXCR and lists one record per CDR3 protein. The sample shows 300,000 to 400,000 distinct CDR3 sequences, 20% to 30% of them seen only once. These receptors have no identified antigens. The specimen was cultured PBMCs, collected from culture after CMV antigen stimulation. These receptors came from a human donor in good health (CMV status not recorded). Some clones in this sample may be carry-over from other donors' samples.

The gene calls are TRBV6-6 and TRBJ2-7, with unresolved D. Per the germline V gene, CDR1 is MNHNY and CDR2 is SVGAGI (reference sequence). The CDR3 extends over 13 amino acids. Trimming took 0 bases from V and 5 from J, leaving 8 bases between them. This chain's CDR3 is CASSYSVANEQYV. DNA for the CDR3: TGTGCCAGCAGTTACTCGGTCGCGAACGAGCAGTACGTC.

The V and J genes are TRBV7-2 and TRBJ2-3; D perhaps matches TRBD2 (5 bases). CDR3 length equals 16 residues. Germline CDR1 SGHTA, CDR2 FQGNSA. Trimming cost V 1 base and J 5 bases, with 16 bases left between them. The CDR3 DNA reads TGTGCCAGCAGCTTAGTGGCAGCGGCCTTGGGAGATACGCAGTATTTT. This encodes CASSLVAAALGDTQYF.

This clonotype showed up just a few times. The chain carries TRBV7-2 and TRBJ1-1, with D unresolved. Germline V gives CDR1 SGHTA, CDR2 FQGNSA. This CDR3 is 15 amino acids long. Trimming pared 0 bases from V and 5 bases from J, leaving 13 bases between. CDR3 nucleotide sequence: TGTGCCAGCAGCTTAGCGGGTCCTTTGGGAACTGAAGCTTTCTTT. Translated, it gives CASSLAGPLGTEAFF. The variable domain in full, with the rest retrieved from reference TRBV7-2 and TRBJ1-1, is GAGVSQSPSNKVTEKGKDVELRCDPISGHTALYWYRQSLGQGLEFLIYFQGNSAPDKSGLPSDRFSAERTGGSVSTLTIQRTQQEDSAVYLCASSLAGPLGTEAFFGQGTRLTVV.

There are many counts of this clonotype. The gene calls are TRBV7-2 and TRBJ2-7; D may be TRBD1 (6 bases). Between the trimmed V and J ends, which lost 1 base and 2 bases, there was a span of 12 bases. Germline CDR1 SGHTA, CDR2 FQGNSA. The CDR3 has 15 residues. CDR3 amino acids: CASSLGPGHPYEQYF. As DNA, the CDR3 is TGTGCCAGCAGCTTAGGGCCGGGACACCCCTACGAGCAGTACTTC.

This clonotype was seen at least ten times. The chain carries TRBV6-1 and TRBJ2-2, with 8 bases identical to TRBD1. This CDR3 contains 15 residues. Germline assignment: CDR1 MNHNS and CDR2 SASEGT. With V trimmed by 3 bases and J by 0 bases, 0 bases remained unmatched. The CDR3 DNA follows: TGTGCCAGCAGTGAGGACAGGGCGAACACCGGGGAGCTGTTTTTT. Its protein product is CASSEDRANTGELFF.

This clonotype was detected many times. The chain recombines TRBV7-2 with TRBJ2-3; TRBD2 aligns across 9 bases. This CDR3 is 13 amino acids long. Germline CDR1 reads SGHTA; CDR2 reads FQGNSA. J was trimmed by 7 bases and V by 5 bases; bases with no gene match: 4. CDR3 coding DNA: TGTGCCAGCAGCCAGACTAGCGGCAATACGCAGTATTTT. Translating it yields CASSQTSGNTQYF.

A few counts support this clonotype. CDR3 in amino acids: CASSYSGESNYGYTF. CDR3 coding DNA: TGTGCCAGCAGCTACTCGGGGGAGTCAAACTATGGCTACACCTTC. V is TRBV7-3 and J is TRBJ1-2; D is possibly TRBD1 (5 bases). Trimming removed 4 bases at V and 2 bases at J, with 14 bases between. The CDR3 length is 15 residues. CDR1 SGHTA and CDR2 FQGTGA come from the germline V gene.

This rearrangement joins TRBV7-8 to TRBJ2-5, with 11 positions matching TRBD2. V trimming: 10 bases; J trimming: 4 bases; junction bases outside the gene matches: 8. In germline, CDR1 is SGHVS, CDR2 FQNEAQ. This CDR3 region has 14 residues. The CDR3 DNA is TGTGCCATCCGACTAGCGGGGTCCCCAGAGACCCAGTACTTC. It is translated as CAIRLAGSPETQYF.

This clonotype showed up many times. CDR3 bases: TGTGCCAGCAGCGTGGGTTCCGAGACAGAAGAGACCCAGTACTTC. Translation gives CASSVGSETEETQYF. V gene TRBV7-2 combines with J gene TRBJ2-5; D may be TRBD1 (5 bases). Germline V gene sequence: CDR1 SGHTA, CDR2 FQGNSA. This CDR3 is built from 15 residues. The V end lost 5 bases, the J end lost 3 bases, and 16 bases lay between the germline ends.

This clonotype was picked up many times. The rearrangement joins TRBV7-8 to TRBJ2-1, with 10 bases that match TRBD2. Trimming took 8 bases from V and 1 from J; bases not matched to a gene: 8. CDR1 is SGHVS, CDR2 FQNEAQ, per germline. CDR3 length equals 16 residues. Here the CDR3 DNA reads TGTGCCAGCGGCGGACTAGCGGTTCGTTCCTACAATGAGCAGTTCTTC. This codes for CASGGLAVRSYNEQFF.

The chain joins TRBV28 to TRBJ2-3; 10 bases fit TRBD1. CDR1 is MDHEN, CDR2 SYDVKM, per germline. V trimming: 6 bases; J trimming: 4 bases; junction bases outside the gene matches: 4. The CDR3 runs 14 residues. The DNA of the CDR3 is TGTGCCAGCAGCTCCGGGACAGGGGCAGATACGCAGTATTTT. Its translation: CASSSGTGADTQYF.

The genes are TRBV2 and TRBJ1-2, with D unclear. CDR3 length equals 14 residues. V gave up 4 bases and J gave up 5 bases, with 14 bases separating them. Germline V gene data show CDR1 as SNHLY and CDR2 as FYNNEI. The CDR3 DNA follows: TGTGCCAGCAGTGGGCCAAGCCCGGGGTATGGCTACACCTTC. Protein: CASSGPSPGYGYTF.

V gene TRBV19 combines with J gene TRBJ2-3; D ambiguous. The CDR3 covers 15 residues. Per germline, CDR1 LNHDA and CDR2 SQIVND (reference sequence). V lost 1 base to trimming and J lost 2 bases, with 10 bases between them. DNA for the CDR3: TGTGCCAGTAGTATAGGGGTTTTGGTCACAGATACGCAGTATTTT. Amino acids: CASSIGVLVTDTQYF.

This clonotype was seen at least ten times. The rearrangement links TRBV11-2 to TRBJ2-7; D might be TRBD1 (6 bases). This CDR3 is 12 amino acids long. CDR1 SGHAT and CDR2 FQNNGV come from the germline V gene. V was pared by 4 bases and J by 8 bases, with 12 bases between. The CDR3 sequence: CASSSYREQQYV. CDR3 DNA sequence: TGTGCCAGCAGCTCCTACAGGGAGCAGCAGTACGTC.

This chain links TRBV19 with TRBJ1-5; D is undetermined. The CDR3 contains 16 residues. V was shortened by 3 bases and J by 4 bases, with 16 bases between the two germline ends. CDR1 is LNHDA, CDR2 SQIVND, per germline (reference sequence). The CDR3: CASSIRYRPPNQPQHF. As DNA, the CDR3 is TGTGCCAGTAGTATTCGGTATCGGCCCCCGAATCAGCCCCAGCATTTT.

This clonotype was found a few times. J is TRBJ2-7 and V is TRBV6-2 or TRBV6-3; 7 bases align to TRBD1. The CDR3 spans 21 residues. Germline CDR1 reads MNHEY; CDR2 reads SVGEGT. V trimming: 2 bases; J trimming: 2 bases; junction bases outside the gene matches: 24. CDR3 nucleotide sequence: TGTGCCAGCAGTTACGACCGGGCCCGGAACCCCGGGACAGCAATTACCTACGAGCAGTACGTC. Amino acids: CASSYDRARNPGTAITYEQYV.